Below, one T cell receptor beta chain is given with its context. What it binds is unknown. The data were taken from a study of identical twins. Using its own MiXCR run on the 5' RACE reads, TCRdb lists one record per CDR3 protein. The sample yields approximately 410,000 distinct CDR3 sequences, about a fifth seen once. The CDR3 is 17 amino acids. V was clipped by 3 bases and J by 6 bases; unmatched bases: 6. Germline loops: CDR1 SGHTA, CDR2 FQGNSA. The study's findings and limits: Twin-shared out-of-frame alpha sequences were enriched for low generation probability. Weaker excess twin sharing was seen among beta out-of-frame sequences. Fewer insertions marked abundant cord blood beta clonotypes; young adult naive trended weakly, memory not at all.

The sample was naive T cells sorted from blood. This sequence joins TRBV7-2 and TRBJ2-3; 16 bases line up with TRBD2. This receptor was identified in a man aged 45 to 65 in good health. CDR3 nucleotides: TGTGCCAGCAGCTTGGGACTAGCGGGGGGGTCGCCGGATACGCAGTATTTT. As protein: CASSLGLAGGSPDTQYF.